A selection of T cell receptor beta chains follows, all from one sample in a study of CD8+ T cells in alopecia areata. Some clones are missing from TCRdb's copy, which holds only in-frame ones; the method was immunoSEQ multiplex PCR. This sample carries roughly 280,000 clones, 60% of them seen once, and the ten largest clones take more than 0.85%. The sample was CD4+ T cells sorted from blood, taken at roughly week 53, from a patient treated with tofacitinib. All receptors come from a human donor with alopecia areata. The CDR3 runs from the conserved cysteine through the conserved F or W. The D gene is left open where the match is weak. Size values are once, few and many counts, or a class for expanded clones, and some rows have none.

CDR3aa: CAISAGLEKLFF
CDR3nt: TGTGCCATCAGTGCCGGACTGGAAAAACTGTTTTTT
d_gene: .
v_gene: TRBV10-3
j_gene: TRBJ1-4
abundance: .

CDR3aa: CASSQGGRNTEAFF
CDR3nt: TGCGCCAGCAGCCAAGGGGGGAGGAACACTGAAGCTTTCTTT
d_gene: .
v_gene: TRBV4-3
j_gene: TRBJ1-1
abundance: few

CDR3aa: CAISDIRQFGAEQYF
CDR3nt: TGTGCCATCAGTGATATAAGACAGTTCGGGGCTGAGCAGTACTTC
d_gene: .
v_gene: TRBV10-3
j_gene: TRBJ2-7
abundance: few

CDR3aa: CASSGFTNTGELFF
CDR3nt: TGCGCCAGCAGCGGCTTCACGAACACCGGGGAGCTGTTTTTT
d_gene: .
v_gene: TRBV5-1
j_gene: TRBJ2-2
abundance: few

CDR3aa: CASSERQGAGMNQPQHF
CDR3nt: TGTGCCAGCAGTGAGCGCCAGGGGGCCGGGATGAATCAGCCCCAGCATTTT
d_gene: TRBD1
v_gene: TRBV2
j_gene: TRBJ1-5
abundance: once

CDR3aa: CASSLEVLRWETQYF
CDR3nt: TGTGCCAGCAGCTTAGAGGTACTACGCTGGGAGACCCAGTACTTC
d_gene: .
v_gene: TRBV7-2
j_gene: TRBJ2-5
abundance: .

CDR3aa: CASSGGGPYQETQYF
CDR3nt: TGTGCCAGCAGCGGAGGCGGACCTTACCAAGAGACCCAGTACTTC
d_gene: .
v_gene: TRBV9
j_gene: TRBJ2-5
abundance: .

CDR3aa: CAWSPNTDTQYF
CDR3nt: TGTGCCTGGAGTCCTAACACAGATACGCAGTATTTT
d_gene: .
v_gene: TRBV30
j_gene: TRBJ2-3
abundance: once

CDR3aa: CASSFWQGNGETQYF
CDR3nt: TGCGCCAGCAGCTTCTGGCAGGGCAATGGAGAGACCCAGTACTTC
d_gene: .
v_gene: TRBV5-1
j_gene: TRBJ2-5
abundance: .

CDR3aa: CAWSSGANVLTF
CDR3nt: TGTGCCTGGTCCTCTGGGGCCAACGTCCTGACTTTC
d_gene: .
v_gene: TRBV30
j_gene: TRBJ2-6
abundance: once

CDR3aa: CASSLESSGANVLTF
CDR3nt: TGCGCCAGCAGCTTGGAAAGCTCTGGGGCCAACGTCCTGACTTTC
d_gene: .
v_gene: TRBV5-1
j_gene: TRBJ2-6
abundance: .

CDR3aa: CSAYNYGYTF
CDR3nt: TGCAGTGCTTATAACTATGGCTACACCTTC
d_gene: .
v_gene: TRBV20-1
j_gene: TRBJ1-2
abundance: .

CDR3aa: CASSFGGLPGGGYTF
CDR3nt: TGTGCCAGCAGCTTTGGGGGTCTCCCAGGAGGCGGCTACACCTTC
d_gene: .
v_gene: TRBV11-2
j_gene: TRBJ1-2
abundance: few

CDR3aa: CASSLATWETQYF
CDR3nt: TGTGCCAGCAGCTTAGCGACGTGGGAGACCCAGTACTTC
d_gene: .
v_gene: TRBV7-9
j_gene: TRBJ2-5
abundance: .

CDR3aa: CASSQRTGYSNQPQHF
CDR3nt: TGTGCCAGCAGCCAGAGGACAGGATATAGCAATCAGCCCCAGCATTTT
d_gene: TRBD1
v_gene: TRBV7-8
j_gene: TRBJ1-5
abundance: few

CDR3aa: CASLPWGGNSPLHF
CDR3nt: TGTGCCAGTCTACCGTGGGGGGGTAATTCACCCCTCCACTTT
d_gene: .
v_gene: TRBV7-8
j_gene: TRBJ1-6
abundance: .

CDR3aa: CASSLSLRQANNSPLHF
CDR3nt: TGTGCCAGCAGTTTATCCCTTCGACAGGCAAATAATTCACCCCTCCACTTT
d_gene: .
v_gene: TRBV27
j_gene: TRBJ1-6
abundance: .

CDR3aa: CASTLTAPNEKLFF
CDR3nt: TGTGCCAGCACCCTGACAGCGCCTAATGAAAAACTGTTTTTT
d_gene: .
v_gene: TRBV28
j_gene: TRBJ1-4
abundance: few

CDR3aa: CASSLERGALYEQYF
CDR3nt: TGTGCCAGCAGCCTCGAGCGGGGGGCCCTCTACGAGCAGTACTTC
d_gene: TRBD2
v_gene: TRBV11-1
j_gene: TRBJ2-7
abundance: few

CDR3aa: CASSMYGTLQETQYF
CDR3nt: TGTGCCAGCAGCATGTACGGGACACTCCAAGAGACCCAGTACTTC
d_gene: .
v_gene: TRBV7-9
j_gene: TRBJ2-5
abundance: few

CDR3aa: CATSRDQGGSNQPQHF
CDR3nt: TGTGCCACCAGCAGAGATCAGGGGGGAAGCAATCAGCCCCAGCATTTT
d_gene: TRBD1
v_gene: TRBV15
j_gene: TRBJ1-5
abundance: .

CDR3aa: CSVRQTNYGYTF
CDR3nt: TGCAGCGTTAGGCAAACTAACTATGGCTACACCTTC
d_gene: .
v_gene: TRBV29-1
j_gene: TRBJ1-2
abundance: few

CDR3aa: CSVGETGGRFHGYTF
CDR3nt: TGCAGCGTTGGAGAGACAGGGGGCCGATTCCATGGCTACACCTTC
d_gene: TRBD1
v_gene: TRBV29-1
j_gene: TRBJ1-2
abundance: once

CDR3aa: CASSTGYGYTF
CDR3nt: TGTGCCAGCAGTACCGGTTATGGCTACACCTTC
d_gene: .
v_gene: TRBV6-6
j_gene: TRBJ1-2
abundance: few

CDR3aa: CASSMQDNEQFF
CDR3nt: TGTGCCAGCTCAATGCAAGACAATGAGCAGTTCTTC
d_gene: .
v_gene: TRBV18
j_gene: TRBJ2-1
abundance: few

CDR3aa: CASSMTAMNTEAFF
CDR3nt: TGCGCCAGCAGTATGACAGCCATGAACACTGAAGCTTTCTTT
d_gene: .
v_gene: TRBV4-1
j_gene: TRBJ1-1
abundance: .

CDR3aa: CAWSGYNEQFF
CDR3nt: TGTGCCTGGAGTGGATACAATGAGCAGTTCTTC
d_gene: .
v_gene: TRBV30
j_gene: TRBJ2-1
abundance: .

CDR3aa: CASRSLQGTGELFF
CDR3nt: TGTGCCAGCAGGTCCTTACAGGGTACCGGGGAGCTGTTTTTT
d_gene: .
v_gene: TRBV5-6
j_gene: TRBJ2-2
abundance: .

CDR3aa: CASSRGQGNDEQYF
CDR3nt: TGTGCCAGCAGCCGGGGACAGGGTAACGACGAGCAGTACTTC
d_gene: TRBD1
v_gene: TRBV7-9
j_gene: TRBJ2-7
abundance: once

CDR3aa: CASSLTWDRFSGANVLTF
CDR3nt: TGTGCCAGCAGCTTAACTTGGGACAGGTTCTCTGGGGCCAACGTCCTGACTTTC
d_gene: TRBD1
v_gene: TRBV7-2
j_gene: TRBJ2-6
abundance: few

CDR3aa: CASSQVSDAPNTGELFF
CDR3nt: TGCGCCAGCAGCCAAGTTAGCGACGCTCCGAACACCGGGGAGCTGTTTTTT
d_gene: .
v_gene: TRBV4-1
j_gene: TRBJ2-2
abundance: .

CDR3aa: CASFSTGTSSTDTQYF
CDR3nt: TGTGCCAGCTTTTCCACCGGGACTTCTAGCACAGATACGCAGTATTTT
d_gene: .
v_gene: TRBV2
j_gene: TRBJ2-3
abundance: few

CDR3aa: CAIGQGLHRNEKLFF
CDR3nt: TGTGCCATCGGACAGGGCCTTCATCGGAATGAAAAACTGTTTTTT
d_gene: TRBD1
v_gene: TRBV7-9
j_gene: TRBJ1-4
abundance: .

CDR3aa: CASSADRKPGDGYTF
CDR3nt: TGTGCCAGCAGCGCCGACAGGAAACCAGGAGATGGCTACACCTTC
d_gene: .
v_gene: TRBV7-9
j_gene: TRBJ1-2
abundance: .

CDR3aa: CATSRVGRGTYEQYF
CDR3nt: TGTGCCACCAGCAGAGTGGGCAGGGGAACCTACGAGCAGTACTTC
d_gene: .
v_gene: TRBV15
j_gene: TRBJ2-7
abundance: once

CDR3aa: CASSFAGTGPTVF
CDR3nt: TGTGCCAGCAGCTTCGCCGGGACAGGGCCTACGGTCTTC
d_gene: TRBD1
v_gene: TRBV11-1
j_gene: TRBJ1-2
abundance: .

CDR3aa: CSVFGGGGSDTQYF
CDR3nt: TGCAGCGTTTTTGGCGGAGGGGGATCAGATACGCAGTATTTT
d_gene: .
v_gene: TRBV29-1
j_gene: TRBJ2-3
abundance: .

CDR3aa: CATRTGTGNTEAFF
CDR3nt: TGTGCCACCCGTACCGGGACGGGGAACACTGAAGCTTTCTTT
d_gene: .
v_gene: TRBV2
j_gene: TRBJ1-1
abundance: few

CDR3aa: CASSIYVGEKLFF
CDR3nt: TGTGCCAGCAGCATTTACGTGGGGGAAAAACTGTTTTTT
d_gene: .
v_gene: TRBV7-3
j_gene: TRBJ1-4
abundance: few

CDR3aa: CASTLAGGHEQFF
CDR3nt: TGTGCCAGCACCCTAGCGGGGGGGCACGAGCAGTTCTTC
d_gene: TRBD2
v_gene: TRBV2
j_gene: TRBJ2-1
abundance: .

CDR3aa: CASRGQLTYEQYF
CDR3nt: TGCGCCAGCAGAGGGCAGCTTACCTACGAGCAGTACTTC
d_gene: .
v_gene: TRBV5-1
j_gene: TRBJ2-7
abundance: .

CDR3aa: CSVEWAVEAFF
CDR3nt: TGCAGCGTTGAATGGGCAGTTGAAGCTTTCTTT
d_gene: .
v_gene: TRBV29-1
j_gene: TRBJ1-1
abundance: once

CDR3aa: CAIRGLYGTEAFF
CDR3nt: TGTGCCATCAGGGGACTCTACGGCACTGAAGCTTTCTTT
d_gene: .
v_gene: TRBV10-3
j_gene: TRBJ1-1
abundance: few

CDR3aa: CASSPTGVGQPQHF
CDR3nt: TGTGCCAGCAGTCCTACAGGGGTTGGTCAGCCCCAGCATTTT
d_gene: TRBD1
v_gene: TRBV6-5
j_gene: TRBJ1-5
abundance: .

CDR3aa: CSGGTEAGYGYTF
CDR3nt: TGCAGCGGGGGGACCGAGGCGGGATATGGCTACACCTTC
d_gene: .
v_gene: TRBV29-1
j_gene: TRBJ1-2
abundance: .

CDR3aa: CASSGARLAGGRGTDTQYF
CDR3nt: TGTGCCAGCAGCGGAGCGCGGCTAGCGGGGGGGCGCGGCACAGATACGCAGTATTTT
d_gene: TRBD2
v_gene: TRBV7-3
j_gene: TRBJ2-3
abundance: .